A selection of T cell receptor beta chains follows, all from one sample in a study of human T cells and chemical hapten exposure. TCRdb ran MiXCR on the RACE reads and lists one entry per CDR3 protein. The sample contains 180,000 or so distinct CDR3 sequences, 14% of which appear only once. The source material was whole blood, sampled in connection with sensitization to the hapten diphenylcyclopropenone (DPC). These receptors were taken from a young woman with alopecia areata. Some clones in this sample may be carry-over from other donors' samples. Each CDR3 is given with its conserved first and last residue. Fields, in order: D gene, J gene, clone size, V gene, CDR3 protein, CDR3 DNA. The D gene is left open where the match is weak. The size of a clone is reported for some rows only, either as once, few or many, or as a class for expanded clones.

D gene: NA; J gene: TRBJ1-1; clone size: NA; V gene: TRBV6-6; CDR3 protein: CASSQSNEAFF; CDR3 DNA: TGTGCCAGCAGTCAGTCGAATGAAGCTTTCTTT
D gene: TRBD1; J gene: TRBJ2-1; clone size: NA; V gene: TRBV30; CDR3 protein: CAWNGQGLYNEQFF; CDR3 DNA: TGTGCCTGGAACGGACAGGGGCTGTACAATGAGCAGTTCTTC
D gene: NA; J gene: TRBJ2-7; clone size: few; V gene: TRBV5-1; CDR3 protein: CASSLIGGEQYF; CDR3 DNA: TGCGCCAGCAGCTTGATCGGGGGCGAGCAGTACTTC
D gene: NA; J gene: TRBJ2-1; clone size: NA; V gene: TRBV19; CDR3 protein: CASSILVAGSYNEQFF; CDR3 DNA: TGTGCCAGTAGTATTCTGGTGGCAGGCTCCTACAATGAGCAGTTCTTC
D gene: TRBD1; J gene: TRBJ2-3; clone size: many; V gene: TRBV7-9; CDR3 protein: CASSSTGGSSDTQYF; CDR3 DNA: TGTGCCAGCAGCTCGACAGGGGGCTCTTCAGATACGCAGTATTTT
D gene: TRBD1; J gene: TRBJ2-3; clone size: few; V gene: TRBV19; CDR3 protein: CASRSQGAVTDTQYF; CDR3 DNA: TGTGCCAGTCGCTCCCAGGGGGCAGTGACAGATACGCAGTATTTT
D gene: TRBD2; J gene: TRBJ2-3; clone size: few; V gene: TRBV4-3; CDR3 protein: CASSQDPSGRAGADTQYF; CDR3 DNA: TGCGCCAGCAGCCAAGATCCGAGCGGGAGGGCCGGAGCAGATACGCAGTATTTT
D gene: NA; J gene: TRBJ2-1; clone size: few; V gene: TRBV7-9; CDR3 protein: CASSLAGWQPNNEQFF; CDR3 DNA: TGTGCCAGCAGCTTAGCGGGTTGGCAGCCCAACAATGAGCAGTTCTTC
D gene: NA; J gene: TRBJ1-2; clone size: few; V gene: TRBV6-2/TRBV6-3; CDR3 protein: CASTGLNGYTF; CDR3 DNA: TGTGCCAGCACGGGGTTGAATGGCTACACCTTC
D gene: NA; J gene: TRBJ2-7; clone size: few; V gene: TRBV6-1; CDR3 protein: CASSATGMSSYEQYF; CDR3 DNA: TGTGCCAGCAGTGCAACCGGGATGAGCTCCTACGAGCAGTACTTC
D gene: NA; J gene: TRBJ2-2; clone size: NA; V gene: TRBV24-1; CDR3 protein: CATSPADTAGTGELFF; CDR3 DNA: TGTGCCACCAGCCCGGCGGACACCGCGGGCACCGGGGAGCTGTTTTTT
D gene: TRBD1; J gene: TRBJ2-5; clone size: many; V gene: TRBV6-2/TRBV6-3; CDR3 protein: CASSYRAGTGKQETQYF; CDR3 DNA: TGTGCCAGCAGTTACCGGGCAGGGACAGGGAAACAAGAGACCCAGTACTTC
D gene: TRBD2; J gene: TRBJ2-1; clone size: few; V gene: TRBV11-2; CDR3 protein: CASSRTSGVGDEQFF; CDR3 DNA: TGTGCCAGCAGCCGGACTAGCGGTGTAGGGGATGAGCAGTTCTTC
D gene: NA; J gene: TRBJ2-1; clone size: few; V gene: TRBV11-2; CDR3 protein: CASSLEGSLRDEQFF; CDR3 DNA: TGTGCCAGCAGCTTAGAAGGTAGTTTAAGGGATGAGCAGTTCTTC
D gene: NA; J gene: TRBJ1-2; clone size: few; V gene: TRBV15; CDR3 protein: CATSQREGYTF; CDR3 DNA: TGTGCCACCTCACAGCGTGAAGGCTACACCTTC
D gene: NA; J gene: TRBJ2-3; clone size: NA; V gene: TRBV24-1; CDR3 protein: CATSDRITQYF; CDR3 DNA: TGTGCCACCAGTGATCGCATTACGCAGTATTTT
D gene: NA; J gene: TRBJ1-6; clone size: many; V gene: TRBV7-9; CDR3 protein: CASSLGMGDSPLHF; CDR3 DNA: TGTGCCAGCAGCTTAGGGATGGGGGATTCACCCCTCCACTTT
D gene: TRBD2; J gene: TRBJ2-1; clone size: NA; V gene: TRBV20-1; CDR3 protein: CSASVVSSGDYNEQFF; CDR3 DNA: TGCAGTGCTAGTGTGGTTTCCAGCGGGGATTACAATGAGCAGTTCTTC
D gene: NA; J gene: TRBJ1-1; clone size: NA; V gene: TRBV27; CDR3 protein: CASSNLLQGNTEAFF; CDR3 DNA: TGTGCCAGCAGTAACCTACTTCAGGGAAACACTGAAGCTTTCTTT
D gene: NA; J gene: TRBJ1-6; clone size: many; V gene: TRBV14; CDR3 protein: CASSPRTDSPLHF; CDR3 DNA: TGTGCCAGCAGCCCTCGGACAGATTCACCCCTCCACTTT
D gene: NA; J gene: TRBJ1-5; clone size: few; V gene: TRBV2; CDR3 protein: CASSEAWGPNQPQHF; CDR3 DNA: TGTGCCAGCAGTGAAGCCTGGGGGCCAAATCAGCCCCAGCATTTT
D gene: NA; J gene: TRBJ2-3; clone size: few; V gene: TRBV7-2; CDR3 protein: CASSSYPDTQYF; CDR3 DNA: TGTGCCAGCAGCTCTTACCCAGATACGCAGTATTTT
D gene: NA; J gene: TRBJ1-1; clone size: NA; V gene: TRBV7-2; CDR3 protein: CASSLAPGAFF; CDR3 DNA: TGTGCCAGCAGCTTAGCACCTGGAGCTTTCTTT
D gene: NA; J gene: TRBJ1-1; clone size: many; V gene: TRBV5-1; CDR3 protein: CASSLASQGGGTEAFF; CDR3 DNA: TGCGCCAGCAGCTTGGCTAGCCAGGGAGGAGGGACTGAAGCTTTCTTT
D gene: NA; J gene: TRBJ2-3; clone size: NA; V gene: TRBV5-1; CDR3 protein: CASRTDTDTQYF; CDR3 DNA: TGCGCCAGCAGGACGGACACAGATACGCAGTATTTT
D gene: TRBD1; J gene: TRBJ1-5; clone size: few; V gene: TRBV6-6; CDR3 protein: CASSYILARGLSNQPQHF; CDR3 DNA: TGTGCCAGCAGTTATATCCTGGCGAGGGGGCTGAGCAATCAGCCCCAGCATTTT